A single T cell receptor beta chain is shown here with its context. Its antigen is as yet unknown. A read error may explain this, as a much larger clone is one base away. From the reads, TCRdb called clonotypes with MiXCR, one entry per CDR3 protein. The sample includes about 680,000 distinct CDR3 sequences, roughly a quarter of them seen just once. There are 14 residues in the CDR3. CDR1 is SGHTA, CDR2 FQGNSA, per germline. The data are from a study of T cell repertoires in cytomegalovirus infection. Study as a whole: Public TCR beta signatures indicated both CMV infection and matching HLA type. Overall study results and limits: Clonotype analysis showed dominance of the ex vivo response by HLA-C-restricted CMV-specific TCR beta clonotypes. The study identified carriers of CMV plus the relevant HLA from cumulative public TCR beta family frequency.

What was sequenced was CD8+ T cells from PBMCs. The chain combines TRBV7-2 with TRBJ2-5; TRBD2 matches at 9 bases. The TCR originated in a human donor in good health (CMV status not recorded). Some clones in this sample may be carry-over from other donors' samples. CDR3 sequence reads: CANSAGLAKETQYF. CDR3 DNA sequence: TGTGCCAACAGCGCGGGACTAGCTAAAGAGACCCAGTACTTC.